This record covers a single TCR beta chain. Its antigen is unknown. This record comes from a study of T cell responses to AZD1222 COVID-19 vaccine. The study's findings and limits: A reported finding is that nearly half of spike-specific TCRs target unmutated variant regions. Two doses of AZD1222 preceded a rise in Spike-specific TCR breadth and depth. Seropositivity was recorded at baseline in only 6 or 7 AZD1222 recipients.

Libraries were prepared by immunoSEQ multiplex PCR; TCRdb keeps only in-frame clonotypes and omits some of them. The sample has 150,000 to 200,000 clones, almost 90% seen once; the top ten hold less than 6.5%. With 0 bases clipped from V and 6 bases from J, the junction kept 6 bases outside the gene matches. Germline loops: CDR1 SGHRS, CDR2 YFSETQ. The CDR3 spans 15 residues. Sequencing was performed on peripheral blood, taken on day 0 of AZD1222 vaccination. The clonotype originates from an adult in good health. This rearrangement joins TRBV5-1 to TRBJ2-4, with 7 bases fitting TRBD1. CDR3 DNA: TGCGCCAGCAGCTTGGCTGAGACAGGGCTAAACATTCAGTACTTC. Protein sequence: CASSLAETGLNIQYF.